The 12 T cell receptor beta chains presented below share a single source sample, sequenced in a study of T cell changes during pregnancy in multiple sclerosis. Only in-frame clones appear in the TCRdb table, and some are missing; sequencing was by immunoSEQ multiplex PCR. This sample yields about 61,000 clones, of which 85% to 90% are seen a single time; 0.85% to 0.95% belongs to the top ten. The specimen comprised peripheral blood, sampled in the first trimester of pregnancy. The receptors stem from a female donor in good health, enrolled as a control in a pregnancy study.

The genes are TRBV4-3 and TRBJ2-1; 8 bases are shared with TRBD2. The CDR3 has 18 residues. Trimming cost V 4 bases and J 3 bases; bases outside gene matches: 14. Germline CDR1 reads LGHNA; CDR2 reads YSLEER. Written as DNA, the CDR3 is TGCGCCAGCAGCCGGGACTTGGCGGGGGGATCCTACTACAATGAGCAGTTCTTC. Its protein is CASSRDLAGGSYYNEQFF.

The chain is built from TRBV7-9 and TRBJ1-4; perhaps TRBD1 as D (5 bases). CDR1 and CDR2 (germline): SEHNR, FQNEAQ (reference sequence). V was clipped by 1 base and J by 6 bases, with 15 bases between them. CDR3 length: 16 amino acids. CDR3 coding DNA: TGTGCCAGCAGCTTAGTAGGAGGGACCGTTCATGAAAAACTGTTTTTT. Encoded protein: CASSLVGGTVHEKLFF.

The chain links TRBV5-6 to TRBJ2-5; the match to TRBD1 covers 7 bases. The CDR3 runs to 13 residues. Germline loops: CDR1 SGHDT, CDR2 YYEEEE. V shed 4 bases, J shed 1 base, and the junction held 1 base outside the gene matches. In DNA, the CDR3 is TGTGCCAGCAGCAGGACAGGCCAAGAGACCCAGTACTTC. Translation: CASSRTGQETQYF. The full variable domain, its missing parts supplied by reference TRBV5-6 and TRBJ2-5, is DAGVTQSPTHLIKTRGQQVTLRCSPKSGHDTVSWYQQALGQGPQFIFQYYEEEERQRGNFPDRFSGHQFPNYSSELNVNALLLGDSALYLCASSRTGQETQYFGPGTRLLVL.

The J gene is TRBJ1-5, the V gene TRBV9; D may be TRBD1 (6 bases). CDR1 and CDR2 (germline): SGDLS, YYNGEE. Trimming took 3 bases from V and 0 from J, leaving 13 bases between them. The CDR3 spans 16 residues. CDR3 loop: CASSGSAGDSNQPQHF. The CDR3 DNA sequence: TGTGCCAGCAGCGGTTCTGCAGGGGATAGCAATCAGCCCCAGCATTTT.

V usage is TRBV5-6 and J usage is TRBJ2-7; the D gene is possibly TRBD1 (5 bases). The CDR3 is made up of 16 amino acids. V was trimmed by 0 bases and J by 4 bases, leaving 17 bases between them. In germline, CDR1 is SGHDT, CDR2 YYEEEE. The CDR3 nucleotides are TGTGCCAGCAGCTTGGCGACAGTCGGCAGGGCGTACGAGCAGTACTTC. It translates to CASSLATVGRAYEQYF.

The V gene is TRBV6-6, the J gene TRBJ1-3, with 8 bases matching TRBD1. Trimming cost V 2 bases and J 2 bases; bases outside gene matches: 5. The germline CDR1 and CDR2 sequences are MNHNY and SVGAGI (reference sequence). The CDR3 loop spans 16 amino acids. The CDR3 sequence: CASSYNPDRAGNTIYF. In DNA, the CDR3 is TGTGCCAGCAGTTACAATCCGGACAGGGCTGGAAACACCATATATTTT.

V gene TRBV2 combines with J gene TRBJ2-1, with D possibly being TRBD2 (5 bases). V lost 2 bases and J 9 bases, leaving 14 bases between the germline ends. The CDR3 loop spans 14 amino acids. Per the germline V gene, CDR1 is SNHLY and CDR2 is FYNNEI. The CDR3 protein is CASSETRELLEQFF. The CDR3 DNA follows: TGTGCCAGCAGTGAAACTAGGGAGCTCCTTGAGCAGTTCTTC. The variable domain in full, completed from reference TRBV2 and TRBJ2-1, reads EPEVTQTPSHQVTQMGQEVILRCVPISNHLYFYWYRQILGQKVEFLVSFYNNEISEKSEIFDDQFSVERPDGSNFTLKIRSTKLEDSAMYFCASSETRELLEQFFGPGTRLTVL.

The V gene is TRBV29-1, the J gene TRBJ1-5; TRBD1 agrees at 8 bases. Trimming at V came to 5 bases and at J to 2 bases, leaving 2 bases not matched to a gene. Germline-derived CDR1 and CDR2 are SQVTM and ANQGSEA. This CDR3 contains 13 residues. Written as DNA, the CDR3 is TGCAGCGTTCAGGGGGCGGGCAATCAGCCCCAGCATTTT. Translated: CSVQGAGNQPQHF.

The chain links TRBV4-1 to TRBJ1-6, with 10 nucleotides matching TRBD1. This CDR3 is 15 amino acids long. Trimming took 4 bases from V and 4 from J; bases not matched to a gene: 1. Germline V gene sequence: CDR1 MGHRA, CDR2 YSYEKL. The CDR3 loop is CASSRTGGYNSPLHF. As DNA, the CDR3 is TGCGCCAGCAGCCGGACAGGGGGATATAATTCACCCCTCCACTTT.

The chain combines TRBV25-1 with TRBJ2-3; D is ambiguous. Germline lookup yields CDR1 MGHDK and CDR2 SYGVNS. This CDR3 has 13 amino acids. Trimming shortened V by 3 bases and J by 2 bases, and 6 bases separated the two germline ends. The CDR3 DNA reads TGTGCCAGCAGTGATCACTCCACAGATACGCAGTATTTT. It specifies CASSDHSTDTQYF.

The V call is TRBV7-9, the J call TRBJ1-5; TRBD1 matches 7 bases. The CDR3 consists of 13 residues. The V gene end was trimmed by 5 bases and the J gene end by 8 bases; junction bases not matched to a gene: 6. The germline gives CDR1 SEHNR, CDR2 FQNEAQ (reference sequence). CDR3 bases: TGTGCCAGCAGCGAGGACAGGAGCAAGCCCCAGCATTTT. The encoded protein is CASSEDRSKPQHF.

CDR3 nucleotide sequence: TGTGCAATCACAGGCGGGGCGGGGAACTCCTACGAGCAGTACTTC. This gives the protein CAITGGAGNSYEQYF. This chain connects TRBV2 to TRBJ2-7, with a weak D call TRBD2 (6 bases). Germline CDR1 and CDR2: SNHLY and FYNNEI. This CDR3 is 15 amino acids long. Drawing the rest from reference TRBV2 and TRBJ2-7, the complete variable domain is EPEVTQTPSHQVTQMGQEVILRCVPISNHLYFYWYRQILGQKVEFLVSFYNNEISEKSEIFDDQFSVERPDGSNFTLKIRSTKLEDSAMYFCAITGGAGNSYEQYFGPGTRLTVT.